This TCR beta chain is from a study of cytomegalovirus exposure and HLA in healthy donors. Researchers ran the PCR with 60 Vbeta and 13 Jbeta primers. TCRdb's copy holds only in-frame clones and misses some; the assay was immunoSEQ multiplex PCR. This table has about 150,000 clones, less than 90% appearing once. CDR3 size: 12 residues. V lost 3 bases, J lost 5 bases, and 7 bases lay in between. The germline CDR1 and CDR2 sequences are KGHSH and LQKENI. This chain uses TRBV18 with TRBJ2-5; D is uncertain. Sequenced sample: PBMCs. The clonotype comes from a male donor in good health and CMV-seropositive. DNA for the CDR3: TGTGCCAGCTCACCGGAGATCGAGACCCAGTACTTC. This translates into CASSPEIETQYF.